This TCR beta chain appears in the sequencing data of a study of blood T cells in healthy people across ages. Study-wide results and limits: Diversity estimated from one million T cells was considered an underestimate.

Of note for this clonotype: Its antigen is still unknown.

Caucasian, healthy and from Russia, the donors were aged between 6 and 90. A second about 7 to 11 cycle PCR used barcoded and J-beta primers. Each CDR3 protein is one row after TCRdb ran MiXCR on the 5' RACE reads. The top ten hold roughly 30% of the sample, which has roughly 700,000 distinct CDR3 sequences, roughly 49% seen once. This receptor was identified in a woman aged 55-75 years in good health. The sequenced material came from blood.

The CDR3 sequence: CASSQGFGGRARETQYF. Here the CDR3 DNA reads TGTGCCAGCAGCCAAGGTTTTGGCGGGAGGGCCAGGGAGACCCAGTACTTC. The chain couples TRBV14 to TRBJ2-5; TRBD2 agrees at 9 bases. This CDR3 region has 17 residues. CDR1 is SGHDN and CDR2 is FVKESK in the germline V gene. The V and J ends lost 1 base and 5 bases, in that order; junction bases with no gene match: 11.